This TCR beta chain was recovered during a study of blood T cell repertoires in COVID-19. Germline CDR1 is SGHTA and CDR2 is FQGTGA. Trimming shortened V by 3 bases and J by 1 base, and 8 bases separated the two germline ends. The CDR3 runs 14 residues. Sequencing used immunoSEQ multiplex PCR; TCRdb keeps in-frame clones, though not all of them. The sample lists around 330,000 clones; approximately 91% were seen once. The chain carries TRBV7-3 and TRBJ2-3; D not resolved. The specimen was PBMCs or T cells enriched from blood (not recorded which). The receptor's source is a woman aged 35 to 49 who had recovered from COVID-19. CDR3 bases: TGTGCCAGCAGCTTTACCCAGGGCACAGATACGCAGTATTTT. This translates into CASSFTQGTDTQYF.